This T cell receptor beta chain was documented in a study of blood T cell repertoires in COVID-19. Study information: Acute and convalescent COVID-19 samples came from the United States, Italy and Spain. The analysed material was cDNA or gDNA that came from T cells, B-cell-depleted T cells, or PBMCs.

The CDR3 spans 14 residues. Germline lookup yields CDR1 MNHEY and CDR2 SMNVEV (reference sequence). Trimming stripped 3 bases from V and 9 bases from J, with 12 bases between. The method was immunoSEQ multiplex PCR; TCRdb's version includes in-frame clones alone and lacks a portion of them. The repertoire holds 250,000 to 300,000 clones, with about nine tenths as singletons. This clone turned up a few times. The J gene is TRBJ1-6, the V gene TRBV27, with D tentatively TRBD1 (5 bases). Sequencing was done on a sample of peripheral blood. This clonotype was obtained from a man between 45 and 60 years old with acute or convalescent COVID-19. CDR3 loop: CASSFGQGVSPLHF. DNA of the CDR3: TGTGCCAGCAGTTTCGGGCAGGGCGTTTCACCCCTCCACTTT.